This T cell receptor (beta chain) derives from a study of shared clonotypes between healthy human individuals. Study summary: Samples came from two female and a few male donors aged 18 to 49.

Evenly divided among several immunoSEQ plates was the genomic DNA of each subset. DNA input for the unsorted PBMC replicate PCRs was about 280 ng, 25,000 to 30,000 T cell genomes. Produced via immunoSEQ multiplex PCR; TCRdb's table is partial and in-frame only. Of about half a million clones listed, around four fifths are singletons. The CDR3 runs 15 residues. CDR1 is SNHLY and CDR2 is FYNNEI in the germline V gene. Trimming shortened V by 8 bases and J by 2 bases, and 18 bases separated the two germline ends. Material: PBMCs. The TCR was taken from a middle-aged woman in good health. Some clones in this sample may be carry-over from other donors' samples. The rearrangement uses TRBV2 and TRBJ1-2; D is possibly TRBD1 (6 bases). The CDR3 bases are TGTGCCAGCGGACTAGGACAGCGGAGAAACTATGGCTACACCTTC. This gives the protein CASGLGQRRNYGYTF.